This note documents a single TCR beta chain sequence. As originally analysed: Using reference gene primer amplification, nucleated cell counts were estimated. Generated by immunoSEQ multiplex PCR, the TCRdb table keeps only in-frame clones and is missing some. V, J and clone size reflect that table, while D and trimming were determined from the DNA. The sample includes over 300,000 clones, almost 85% of them seen just once. The entry originates in a study of blood T cell repertoires in COVID-19. Study overall: From the United States, Italy and Spain came samples of acute and convalescent COVID-19. PBMCs, B-cell-depleted T cells, or T cells provided the cDNA or gDNA that made up the material.

The sequence was collected from a human donor in a cohort sampled during active COVID-19. Specimen: peripheral blood.

The CDR3 DNA reads TGTGCCAGCAGTGAAGGAAGCGGGGGGGCCGCTACGCAGTATTTT. Its protein is CASSEGSGGAATQYF. The J gene is TRBJ2-3, the V gene TRBV6-1; 10 nucleotides line up with TRBD2. CDR3 size: 15 residues. Trimming removed 1 base from V and 8 bases from J; junction bases left unmatched: 6. Germline V gives CDR1 MNHNS, CDR2 SASEGT.